This T cell receptor beta chain derives from a study of blood T cell repertoires in COVID-19. About the research overall: The cDNA or gDNA used as material had been derived from T cells, B-cell-depleted T cells, or PBMCs.

Trimming took off 4 bases at V and 4 bases at J, with 10 bases between the two ends. The CDR3 is made up of 13 amino acids. Germline V lookup: CDR1 LNHDA, CDR2 SQIVND (reference sequence). Assay used: immunoSEQ multiplex PCR; TCRdb lists only in-frame clones, some missing. The sample records about 320,000 clones, more than 90% being singletons. V and J are TRBV19 and TRBJ1-2, with TRBD1 as a possible D gene (6 bases). Sample: PBMCs or T cells enriched from blood (not recorded which). This clonotype was obtained from a man between 60 and 75 years old who had recovered from COVID-19. The DNA of the CDR3 is TGTGCCAGTAGTAGGGGGCTTATCTATGGCTACACCTTC. Translating gives CASSRGLIYGYTF.